These 25 T cell receptor beta chains came from one sample sequenced in a study of CD8+ T cells in alopecia areata (dated by TCRdb to the late 2010s). Receptors were amplified or captured by the immunoSEQ multiplex PCR assay. For TCR sequencing, RNA was extracted from every sample and reverse transcribed into cDNA to serve as template. TCRdb obtained this table from immuneACCESS and retained in-frame rearrangements with V and J assigned. These tables miss some clones; where compared with another copy, unresolved V genes account for less than half of the shortfall, and the remainder is unexplained. For this sample there are roughly 120,000 clones; about 60% appear just once. Together, the top ten hold around 2.7% of the sample. The sample consisted of CD4+ T cells sorted from blood. Receptors originate from a human donor in good health.

The chain combines TRBV30 with TRBJ1-5; 9 nucleotides agree with TRBD1. Germline V gene data show CDR1 as GTSNPN and CDR2 as SVGIG (reference sequence). This CDR3 contains 14 residues. Trimming took 5 bases from V and 6 from J; bases not matched to a gene: 8. Here the CDR3 reads CAWDTGTGTQPQHF. CDR3 in DNA: TGTGCCTGGGATACCGGGACAGGGACTCAGCCCCAGCATTTT.

V is TRBV27 and J is TRBJ1-2, with TRBD1 matching over 8 bases. Per germline, CDR1 MNHEY and CDR2 SMNVEV (reference sequence). The ends lost 2 bases at V and 7 bases at J; junction bases unmatched: 6. The CDR3 is made up of 14 amino acids. In DNA form, the CDR3 reads TGTGCCAGCAGTTTAGGGGACAGGTTCGGTGGCTACACCTTC. Protein product: CASSLGDRFGGYTF.

This clone appeared a few times. The chain carries TRBV5-1 and TRBJ2-3, with 9 bases fitting TRBD2. This CDR3 spans 14 amino acids. CDR1 SGHRS and CDR2 YFSETQ come from the germline V gene. V lost 4 bases, J lost 5 bases, and 5 bases stayed unmatched. The CDR3 nucleotides are TGCGCCAGCAGCCCCGGGACTAGCCTAGATACGCAGTATTTT. Translated, it gives CASSPGTSLDTQYF. The full variable domain, in which reference TRBV5-1 and TRBJ2-3 provide the parts outside the CDR3, is KAGVTQTPRYLIKTRGQQVTLSCSPISGHRSVSWYQQTPGQGLQFLFEYFSETQRNKGNFPGRFSGRQFSNSRSEMNVSTLELGDSALYLCASSPGTSLDTQYFGPGTRLTVL.

Notes on this clone: The junction shows a germline mismatch at one end, possibly a read error. The chain uses TRBV5-1 and TRBJ2-5; 13 nucleotides match TRBD2. Germline CDR1 reads SGHRS; CDR2 reads YFSETQ. This CDR3 is built from 16 residues. This CDR3 reads CANSFTSGGVEETQYF. The CDR3 DNA follows: TGCGCCAACAGCTTTACTAGCGGGGGGGTCGAAGAGACCCAGTACTTC.

The rearrangement joins TRBV5-1 to TRBJ1-4; TRBD1 is a possible D gene (6 bases). CDR3 length: 15 residues. V lost 2 bases to trimming and J lost 0 bases, with 8 bases between them. Germline V gives CDR1 SGHRS, CDR2 YFSETQ. CDR3 loop: CASSFGQTTNEKLFF. CDR3 sequence (DNA): TGCGCCAGCAGCTTTGGACAGACAACTAATGAAAAACTGTTTTTT.

In this sample, this clone turned up a few times. J is TRBJ1-1 and V is TRBV7-3; D unclear. This CDR3 has 13 amino acids. Germline V CDR1 and CDR2: SGHTA, FQGTGA. Between the trimmed V and J ends, which lost 1 base and 1 base, there was a span of 4 bases. The CDR3 DNA reads TGTGCCAGCAGCTTAAGCCGGAACACTGAAGCTTTCTTT. This translates into CASSLSRNTEAFF.

For the CDR3, the DNA is TGTGCCAGCAGCTTAGGCGGAGGGGGAAATCAGCCCCAGCATTTT. Residues: CASSLGGGGNQPQHF. The J gene is TRBJ1-5, the V gene TRBV11-2, with D perhaps TRBD1 (6 bases). The V and J ends lost 1 base and 4 bases respectively, with 11 bases between them. This CDR3 spans 15 amino acids. Germline loops: CDR1 SGHAT, CDR2 FQNNGV.

The J gene is TRBJ2-5, the V gene TRBV18; D uncertain. The CDR3 loop spans 14 amino acids. V gave up 3 bases and J gave up 4 bases, with 12 bases separating them. Germline-derived CDR1 and CDR2 are KGHSH and LQKENI. In nucleotides, the CDR3 is TGTGCCAGCTCACCTCCGCCGGTGGGAGAGACCCAGTACTTC. It specifies CASSPPPVGETQYF.

The V gene is TRBV6-1, the J gene TRBJ1-1, with 7 bases that match TRBD1. The CDR3 is 13 amino acids. V dropped 7 bases and J dropped 7; count of bases not matched to a gene: 9. Germline V gene sequence: CDR1 MNHNS, CDR2 SASEGT. CDR3 sequence reads: CASTFRQGGEAFF. CDR3 DNA: TGTGCCAGCACTTTTCGGCAGGGGGGTGAAGCTTTCTTT.

The chain joins TRBV25-1 to TRBJ2-5, with 7 bases fitting TRBD1. The V gene's germline CDR1 is MGHDK and CDR2 SYGVNS. This CDR3 is built from 16 residues. Losses at the gene ends were 6 bases for V and 3 bases for J; bases not matched to a gene: 13. The CDR3 reads CASSAGPGTAEETQYF. CDR3 nucleotides: TGTGCCAGCAGCGCAGGCCCCGGGACAGCAGAAGAGACCCAGTACTTC.

This chain uses TRBV5-1 with TRBJ1-1, with D possibly matching TRBD1 (5 bases). Germline assignment: CDR1 SGHRS and CDR2 YFSETQ. CDR3 size: 13 residues. The germline V and J ends were trimmed by 0 bases and 8 bases, with 11 bases remaining between them. CDR3 in amino acids: CASSLVLAGEAFF. CDR3 sequence (DNA): TGCGCCAGCAGCTTGGTGTTGGCAGGGGAAGCTTTCTTT. The complete variable domain, with remaining parts taken from reference TRBV5-1 and TRBJ1-1, reads KAGVTQTPRYLIKTRGQQVTLSCSPISGHRSVSWYQQTPGQGLQFLFEYFSETQRNKGNFPGRFSGRQFSNSRSEMNVSTLELGDSALYLCASSLVLAGEAFFGQGTRLTVV.

The chain joins TRBV29-1 to TRBJ2-1; possible D gene TRBD2, 5 bases. CDR3 length: 12 amino acids. The ends were cut back, 7 bases at V and 1 base at J, with 8 bases in the middle. Looked up from germline, CDR1 is SQVTM and CDR2 is ANQGSEA. The CDR3 sequence: CSAERSYNEQFF. Written as DNA, the CDR3 is TGCAGCGCGGAGCGGTCCTACAATGAGCAGTTCTTC.

This clone was recorded once. The chain has TRBV29-1 and TRBJ1-2; D possibly corresponds to TRBD1 (5 bases). The CDR3 covers 12 residues. The V end lost 6 bases, the J end lost 4 bases, and 12 bases lay between the germline ends. The V gene's germline CDR1 is SQVTM and CDR2 ANQGSEA. The CDR3 protein is CSVARVGYGYTF. CDR3 DNA sequence: TGCAGCGTGGCCAGGGTAGGCTATGGCTACACCTTC.

The chain combines TRBV30 with TRBJ1-6, with D hard to call. The germline V gene encodes CDR1 GTSNPN and CDR2 SVGIG (reference sequence). The CDR3 length is 14 residues. Trimming took off 0 bases at V and 5 bases at J, with 8 bases between the two ends. CDR3 in amino acids: CAWSVQQNNSPLHF. In nucleotides, the CDR3 is TGTGCCTGGAGTGTACAACAGAATAATTCACCCCTCCACTTT.

The rearrangement joins TRBV6-5 to TRBJ2-7, with TRBD2 matching over 11 bases. V lost 0 bases to trimming and J lost 2 bases; unmatched junction nucleotides: 3. Germline CDR1 reads MNHEY; CDR2 reads SVGAGI. This CDR3 has 16 amino acids. CDR3 amino acids: CASSYSLAGGAYEQYF. The CDR3 DNA reads as TGTGCCAGCAGTTACTCTCTAGCGGGGGGAGCCTACGAGCAGTACTTC.

V usage is TRBV5-6 and J usage is TRBJ2-5; D possibly corresponds to TRBD2 (6 bases). Germline V CDR1 and CDR2: SGHDT, YYEEEE. Trimming cost V 0 bases and J 2 bases, with 8 bases left between them. The CDR3 sequence is 14 residues long. CDR3 coding DNA: TGTGCCAGCAGCTTGGGGAGGGGACAAGAGACCCAGTACTTC. Residues: CASSLGRGQETQYF.

V gene TRBV2 combines with J gene TRBJ1-5, with 10 nucleotides matching TRBD1. The germline gives CDR1 SNHLY, CDR2 FYNNEI. The CDR3 runs 15 residues. Germline trimming cut 4 bases from V and 2 bases from J; bases unmatched to any gene: 2. The DNA of the CDR3 is TGTGCCAGCAGTGGACAGGGGGCAGGCAATCAGCCCCAGCATTTT. Residues: CASSGQGAGNQPQHF.

The sample holds one count of this clone. The chain couples TRBV29-1 to TRBJ2-1, with 8 positions matching TRBD2. This CDR3 comprises 13 residues. J gave up 7 bases and V 1 base, and 3 bases lay outside the gene matches. Looked up from germline, CDR1 is SQVTM and CDR2 is ANQGSEA. CDR3 nucleotide sequence: TGCAGCGTTGAAGGCGGGGGGTCAAATGAGCAGTTCTTC. Translation gives CSVEGGGSNEQFF.

The chain employs TRBV7-8 and TRBJ2-3; D uncertain. The CDR3 is 13 amino acids. The germline CDR1 and CDR2 sequences are SGHVS and FQNEAQ. V lost 5 bases, J lost 6 bases, and 12 bases lay in between. The CDR3 reads CASSPGDRDTQYF. In nucleotides, the CDR3 is TGTGCCAGCAGCCCAGGAGATAGGGATACGCAGTATTTT.

By frequency in the sample, this clone is medium-sized (0.01 to 0.1%). The V gene is TRBV19, the J gene TRBJ2-3; no firm D call. V was trimmed by 5 bases and J by 5 bases, leaving 11 bases between them. CDR1 is LNHDA and CDR2 is SQIVND in the germline V gene (reference sequence). This CDR3 contains 13 residues. The CDR3 reads CASSLGGQDTQYF. As DNA, the CDR3 is TGTGCCAGTAGTCTGGGTGGTCAAGATACGCAGTATTTT.

The J gene is TRBJ2-5, the V gene TRBV11-2; tentatively, D is TRBD1 (6 bases). This CDR3 has 17 amino acids. With 1 base removed from V and 5 bases from J, the gap between germline ends came to 20 bases. Germline V gene lookup returns CDR1 SGHAT and CDR2 FQNNGV. Written as DNA, the CDR3 is TGTGCCAGCAGCTTAGGGGCGACAGGCGCCCTCGGTGAGACCCAGTACTTC. This codes for CASSLGATGALGETQYF. Based on the CDR3 plus reference TRBV11-2 and TRBJ2-5, the full variable domain is EAGVAQSPRYKIIEKRQSVAFWCNPISGHATLYWYQQILGQGPKLLIQFQNNGVVDDSQLPKDRFSAERLKGVDSTLKIQPAKLEDSAVYLCASSLGATGALGETQYFGPGTRLLVL.

V is TRBV5-1 and J is TRBJ2-2; the D is unclear. Per the germline V gene, CDR1 is SGHRS and CDR2 is YFSETQ. The CDR3 extends over 15 amino acids. Trimming removed 0 bases at V and 7 bases at J, with 13 bases between. The CDR3 is CASSLAERYSGELFF. The CDR3 coding sequence is TGCGCCAGCAGCTTGGCCGAGAGATACAGCGGGGAGCTGTTTTTT. Based on the CDR3 plus reference TRBV5-1 and TRBJ2-2, the full variable domain is KAGVTQTPRYLIKTRGQQVTLSCSPISGHRSVSWYQQTPGQGLQFLFEYFSETQRNKGNFPGRFSGRQFSNSRSEMNVSTLELGDSALYLCASSLAERYSGELFFGEGSRLTVL.

CDR3 nucleotides: TGCGCCAGCAGCCAACAACTAGGAAAAGAGACCCAGTACTTC. This translates into CASSQQLGKETQYF. V gene TRBV4-1 combines with J gene TRBJ2-5; tentatively, D is TRBD2 (5 bases). The CDR3 extends over 14 amino acids. Per germline, CDR1 MGHRA and CDR2 YSYEKL. V dropped 2 bases and J dropped 3 bases, with 10 bases sitting between them.

CDR3 bases: TGTGCCTTGTCCGGCGCGGTGGAGACCCAGTACTTC. This encodes CALSGAVETQYF. The chain employs TRBV30 and TRBJ2-5; D remains ambiguous. CDR1 and CDR2 (germline): GTSNPN, SVGIG (reference sequence). V was clipped by 7 bases and J by 5 bases, with 14 bases between them. The CDR3 loop spans 12 amino acids.

This clone was observed a few times. V and J are TRBV10-2 and TRBJ2-6, with 9 bases lining up with TRBD1. Per the germline V gene, CDR1 is WSHSY and CDR2 is SAAADI. V trimming: 9 bases; J trimming: 8 bases; junction bases outside the gene matches: 5. The CDR3 has 13 residues. The CDR3 DNA sequence: TGCGCCAGTCATACAGGGGGCCCCAACGTCCTGACTTTC. Amino acid sequence: CASHTGGPNVLTF.